Below are 29 T cell receptor beta chains sequenced from a single sample in a study of OX40 agonist ivuxolimab in advanced cancers. Assay: immunoSEQ multiplex PCR; the TCRdb copy retains only in-frame clones and omits some. In the table there are 30,000 to 35,000 clones, roughly 80% of which are singletons. Material: CD4+ or CD8+ T cells sorted from blood, obtained in a trial of the OX40 agonist ivuxolimab. The receptors were gathered from an adult with an advanced solid tumor such as melanoma, head and neck, liver or kidney cancer.

The genes are TRBV5-6 and TRBJ2-7, with 13 bases that match TRBD2. The CDR3 has 15 residues. CDR1 is SGHDT and CDR2 is YYEEEE in the germline V gene. V lost 4 bases to trimming and J lost 5 bases; unmatched junction nucleotides: 6. CDR3 in amino acids: CASSPGLAGYDEQYF. The CDR3 DNA follows: TGTGCCAGCAGCCCGGGACTAGCGGGGTATGACGAGCAGTACTTC.

The CDR3 bases are TGTGCCAGCAGCCTATCCGGGACAGGCTCCTACGAGCAGTACTTC. Residues: CASSLSGTGSYEQYF. V is TRBV6-5 and J is TRBJ2-7; 8 bases line up with TRBD1. Germline CDR1 and CDR2: MNHEY and SVGAGI. The CDR3 sequence is 15 residues long. J lost 0 bases, V lost 6 bases, and 7 bases had no gene match.

The chain couples TRBV6-5 to TRBJ1-1; 7 bases are shared with TRBD1. Trimming cost V 5 bases and J 5 bases; bases outside gene matches: 2. The CDR3 runs to 12 residues. Germline V lookup: CDR1 MNHEY, CDR2 SVGAGI. The CDR3 DNA follows: TGTGCCAGCAGTCCAGGGGGAACTGAAGCTTTCTTT. Its protein product is CASSPGGTEAFF.

In DNA, the CDR3 is TGTGCCAGCAGTCCCCGTACTGGCTCCTACGAGCAGTACTTC. Protein: CASSPRTGSYEQYF. This chain links TRBV28 with TRBJ2-7; D call uncertain. The germline V gene encodes CDR1 MDHEN and CDR2 SYDVKM. Trimming cost V 5 bases and J 0 bases, with 11 bases left between them. CDR3 length: 14 amino acids.

The chain uses TRBV5-1 and TRBJ2-1; D perhaps matches TRBD2 (6 bases). The V end was cut by 4 bases, the J end by 2 bases, with 10 bases between. The CDR3 consists of 14 residues. CDR1 SGHRS and CDR2 YFSETQ come from the germline V gene. The CDR3 loop is CASSRDFPYNEQFF. In DNA form, the CDR3 reads TGCGCCAGCAGCCGGGACTTCCCCTACAATGAGCAGTTCTTC.

The chain employs TRBV7-8 and TRBJ2-2, with TRBD1 identical over 10 bases. The CDR3 length is 14 residues. V lost 4 bases to trimming and J lost 5 bases; unmatched junction nucleotides: 1. CDR1 SGHVS and CDR2 FQNEAQ come from the germline V gene. The DNA of the CDR3 is TGTGCCAGCAGCTGGACAGGGGGTACCGGGGAGCTGTTTTTT. This encodes CASSWTGGTGELFF.

V and J are TRBV19 and TRBJ2-7; D is tentatively TRBD1 or TRBD2 (5 bases each). In germline, CDR1 is LNHDA, CDR2 SQIVND (reference sequence). Trimming stripped 4 bases from V and 11 bases from J, with 18 bases between. The CDR3 totals 13 residues. The CDR3 region has the DNA TGTGCCAGTAGTACAACCACCGGGGCAGACGAGTACTTC. Its translation: CASSTTTGADEYF. Full variable domain (missing parts from reference TRBV19 and TRBJ2-7): DGGITQSPKYLFRKEGQNVTLSCEQNLNHDAMYWYRQDPGQGLRLIYYSQIVNDFQKGDIAEGYSVSREKKESFPLTVTSAQKNPTAFYLCASSTTTGADEYFGPGTRLTVT.

V usage is TRBV5-6 and J usage is TRBJ1-2; D might be TRBD1 (6 bases). Deletions cut 2 bases from V and 4 bases from J, with 15 bases between. Germline assignment: CDR1 SGHDT and CDR2 YYEEEE. This CDR3 is 15 amino acids long. CDR3 bases: TGTGCCAGCAGCTTCGGACAGACTCTTCCCTATGGCTACACCTTC. Amino acid sequence: CASSFGQTLPYGYTF.

This clone is medium-sized by share. The chain is built from TRBV27 and TRBJ2-7; D is unclear. Germline assignment: CDR1 MNHEY and CDR2 SMNVEV (reference sequence). The CDR3 is made up of 12 amino acids. V dropped 4 bases and J dropped 3 bases, with 7 bases sitting between them. The CDR3 here is CASSSSDYEQYF. As DNA, the CDR3 is TGTGCCAGCAGTTCGTCCGACTACGAGCAGTACTTC.

The rearrangement uses TRBV7-9 and TRBJ1-2; TRBD1 matches at 7 bases. The CDR3 consists of 14 residues. J lost 4 bases, V lost 1 base, and 3 bases had no gene match. Germline V lookup: CDR1 SEHNR, CDR2 FQNEAQ (reference sequence). CDR3: CASSLENRGYGYTF. The CDR3, as DNA: TGTGCCAGCAGCTTAGAAAACAGGGGCTATGGCTACACCTTC. The variable domain in full, with the rest retrieved from reference TRBV7-9 and TRBJ1-2, is DTGVSQNPRHKITKRGQNVTFRCDPISEHNRLYWYRQTLGQGPEFLTYFQNEAQLEKSRLLSDRFSAERPKGSFSTLEIQRTEQGDSAMYLCASSLENRGYGYTFGSGTRLTVV.

In this sample, this clone turned up a few times. V and J are TRBV27 and TRBJ2-1; D tentatively reads TRBD1 or TRBD2 (5 bases each). The CDR3 has 17 amino acids. V lost 5 bases and J lost 8, with 25 bases in between. CDR1 MNHEY and CDR2 SMNVEV come from the germline V gene (reference sequence). CDR3 loop: CASSRTGTEILPHEQFF. CDR3 DNA: TGTGCCAGCAGTCGTACCGGGACGGAAATACTCCCCCATGAGCAGTTCTTC.

The chain has TRBV10-1 and TRBJ1-1, with D possibly TRBD1 on 6 matching bases. CDR3 length: 14 amino acids. Germline V gives CDR1 WNHNN, CDR2 SYGVQD (reference sequence). The ends were cut back, 7 bases at V and 3 bases at J, with 15 bases in the middle. This chain's CDR3 is CASIGGLMDTEAFF. The CDR3 DNA reads TGCGCCAGCATAGGGGGGCTTATGGACACTGAAGCTTTCTTT.

The rearrangement uses TRBV13 and TRBJ1-2; no clear D. Trimming stripped 0 bases from V and 1 base from J, with 3 bases between. Germline CDR1 reads PRHDT; CDR2 reads FYEKMQ (reference sequence). CDR3 length: 13 amino acids. CDR3 protein: CASSLGSNYGYTF. CDR3 sequence (DNA): TGTGCCAGCAGCTTAGGCAGTAACTATGGCTACACCTTC.

The chain combines TRBV6-4 with TRBJ2-6, with TRBD2 matching over 7 bases. The V gene's germline CDR1 is MRHNA and CDR2 SNTAGT. The CDR3 runs to 17 residues. Trimming removed 5 bases from V and 0 bases from J; junction bases left unmatched: 7. The CDR3 loop is CASSPQGGASGANVLTF. The DNA of the CDR3 is TGTGCCAGCAGTCCGCAGGGAGGGGCCTCTGGGGCCAACGTCCTGACTTTC.

The chain combines TRBV9 with TRBJ2-2; perhaps TRBD2 as D (7 bases). The CDR3 runs 17 residues. Germline V gives CDR1 SGDLS, CDR2 YYNGEE. Deletions cut 0 bases from V and 6 bases from J, with 18 bases between. DNA for the CDR3: TGTGCCAGCAGCGTAGTTCCTCGGGGGGCGAGCGCCGGGGAGCTGTTTTTT. Its protein is CASSVVPRGASAGELFF. The full variable domain, with the rest looked up from reference TRBV9 and TRBJ2-2, is DSGVTQTPKHLITATGQRVTLRCSPRSGDLSVYWYQQSLDQGLQFLIQYYNGEERAKGNILERFSAQQFPDLHSELNLSSLELGDSALYFCASSVVPRGASAGELFFGEGSRLTVL.

The V and J genes are TRBV4-1 and TRBJ2-7; D call uncertain. The germline V gene has CDR1 MGHRA and CDR2 YSYEKL. The CDR3 has 17 residues. Trimming took off 0 bases at V and 6 bases at J, with 21 bases between the two ends. The CDR3 region is CASSQESTFLQRSEQYF. DNA of the CDR3: TGCGCCAGCAGCCAAGAATCGACCTTTCTTCAACGATCCGAGCAGTACTTC.

This clone has more than one count but fewer than ten. The CDR3 reads CASSLRTSGTTDTQYF. The CDR3 coding sequence is TGTGCCAGCAGCCTTCGGACTAGCGGGACCACAGATACGCAGTATTTT. This chain links TRBV13 with TRBJ2-3; 12 bases align to TRBD2. This CDR3 region has 16 residues. The V gene's germline CDR1 is PRHDT and CDR2 FYEKMQ (reference sequence). Trimming cost V 5 bases and J 2 bases; bases outside gene matches: 5.

The chain employs TRBV7-2 and TRBJ2-1, with D uncertain. The CDR3 sequence is 13 residues long. The germline V and J ends were trimmed by 6 bases and 5 bases, with 11 bases remaining between them. The germline V gene has CDR1 SGHTA and CDR2 FQGNSA. The DNA for the CDR3 is TGTGCCAGCAGTTATACAAGGCACAATGAGCAGTTCTTC. Protein sequence: CASSYTRHNEQFF.

The CDR3 loop reads CASTLSGAWGTQYF. Written as DNA, the CDR3 is TGTGCCAGCACCCTTAGCGGGGCCTGGGGGACCCAGTACTTC. The rearrangement uses TRBV28 and TRBJ2-5; 8 bases line up with TRBD2. The J segment lost 7 bases and the V segment lost 7 bases, leaving 11 bases of the junction unmatched. The CDR3 runs to 14 residues. Germline lookup yields CDR1 MDHEN and CDR2 SYDVKM.

The rearrangement joins TRBV6-1 to TRBJ2-7, with 7 bases lining up with TRBD1. The CDR3 runs 14 residues. V gave up 4 bases and J gave up 2 bases; unmatched junction bases: 5. The germline V gene has CDR1 MNHNS and CDR2 SASEGT. CDR3 sequence reads: CASSARGFAYEQYF. The CDR3 DNA sequence: TGTGCCAGCAGTGCCAGGGGGTTTGCCTACGAGCAGTACTTC.

V usage is TRBV4-3 and J usage is TRBJ1-4, with D tentatively TRBD1 (5 bases). In germline, CDR1 is LGHNA, CDR2 YSLEER. V was shortened by 4 bases and J by 2 bases, with 11 bases between the two germline ends. The CDR3 loop spans 15 amino acids. The CDR3 is CASSLGAITNEKLFF. DNA for the CDR3: TGCGCCAGCAGCCTTGGGGCCATTACTAATGAAAAACTGTTTTTT.

The sample holds one count of this clone. V is TRBV6-1 and J is TRBJ2-7; D may be TRBD1 (6 bases). Germline loops: CDR1 MNHNS, CDR2 SASEGT. The CDR3 runs 14 residues. Trimming removed 7 bases from V and 0 bases from J, with 13 bases in between. In DNA, the CDR3 is TGTGCCAGCAACCAGGGGCCGAGCTCCTACGAGCAGTACTTC. Amino acids: CASNQGPSSYEQYF.

CDR3 nucleotides: TGTGCCAGCAGCCCTCCCGGGGGGGGAGGGACCCAGTACTTC. It encodes CASSPPGGGGTQYF. The chain joins TRBV7-2 to TRBJ2-5; 8 bases line up with TRBD2. The CDR3 contains 14 residues. The germline V gene encodes CDR1 SGHTA and CDR2 FQGNSA. V lost 5 bases and J lost 7; bases outside the gene matches: 9.

This clone is categorized as medium-sized. The genes are TRBV5-1 and TRBJ2-7, with 9 nucleotides matching TRBD1. CDR1 SGHRS and CDR2 YFSETQ come from the germline V gene. V gave up 3 bases and J gave up 3 bases; unmatched junction bases: 13. CDR3 size: 17 residues. The DNA of the CDR3 is TGCGCCAGCAGCTCAGCCAGGGACAGGGAACTGATCTACGAGCAGTACTTC. Its protein is CASSSARDRELIYEQYF.

This chain links TRBV27 with TRBJ2-1, with D perhaps TRBD1 (6 bases). The CDR3 spans 15 residues. The germline V and J ends were trimmed by 6 bases and 8 bases, with 20 bases remaining between them. The germline gives CDR1 MNHEY, CDR2 SMNVEV (reference sequence). The CDR3 DNA reads TGTGCCAGCAGCCCAGGGGTAGGGGCTGATTATGAGCAGTTCTTC. This codes for CASSPGVGADYEQFF.

The gene calls are TRBV9 and TRBJ2-3; 7 nucleotides agree with TRBD2. CDR1 is SGDLS, CDR2 YYNGEE, per germline. The trim removed 3 bases at V and 0 bases at J, leaving 4 bases unmatched. The CDR3 is made up of 15 amino acids. The DNA for the CDR3 is TGTGCCAGCAGCGGTAGCGGGTCTAGCACAGATACGCAGTATTTT. It codes for CASSGSGSSTDTQYF.

This clone was seen a handful of times. At the DNA level, this CDR3 is encoded by other sequences in the same sample as well. The J gene is TRBJ2-1, the V gene TRBV27; TRBD1 is a possible D gene (6 bases). Trimming cost V 4 bases and J 5 bases, with 9 bases left between them. The CDR3 is 13 amino acids. Germline V gene data show CDR1 as MNHEY and CDR2 as SMNVEV (reference sequence). CDR3 sequence reads: CASSSGQHNEQFF. Here the CDR3 DNA reads TGTGCCAGCAGTTCCGGACAGCACAATGAGCAGTTCTTC.

V usage is TRBV6-1 and J usage is TRBJ2-2, with a possible D match to TRBD1 (5 bases). This CDR3 contains 15 residues. In germline, CDR1 is MNHNS, CDR2 SASEGT. The V end lost 2 bases, the J end lost 5 bases, and 12 bases lay between the germline ends. CDR3: CASSEWGGSTGELFF. DNA of the CDR3: TGTGCCAGCAGTGAATGGGGCGGCAGTACCGGGGAGCTGTTTTTT.

This clone was recorded a few times. The chain recombines TRBV6-4 with TRBJ2-1; 9 nucleotides agree with TRBD2. CDR1 MRHNA and CDR2 SNTAGT come from the germline V gene. The CDR3 spans 15 residues. The trim removed 0 bases at V and 5 bases at J, leaving 2 bases unmatched. As DNA, the CDR3 is TGTGCCAGCAGTGACTCGCGGGGGGGCCACAATGAGCAGTTCTTC. Its translation is CASSDSRGGHNEQFF.